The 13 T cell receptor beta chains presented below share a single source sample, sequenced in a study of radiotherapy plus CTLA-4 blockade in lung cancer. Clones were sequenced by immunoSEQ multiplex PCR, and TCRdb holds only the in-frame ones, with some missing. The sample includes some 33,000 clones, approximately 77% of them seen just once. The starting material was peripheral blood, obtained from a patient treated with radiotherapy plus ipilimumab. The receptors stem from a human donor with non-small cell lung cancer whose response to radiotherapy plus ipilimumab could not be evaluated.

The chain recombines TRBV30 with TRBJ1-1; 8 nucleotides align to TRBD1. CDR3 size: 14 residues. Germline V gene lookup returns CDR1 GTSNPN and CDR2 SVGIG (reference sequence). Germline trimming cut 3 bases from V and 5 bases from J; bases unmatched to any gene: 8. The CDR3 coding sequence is TGTGCCTGGAGGACAGGGGCTACTTGGACTGAAGCTTTCTTT. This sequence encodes CAWRTGATWTEAFF.

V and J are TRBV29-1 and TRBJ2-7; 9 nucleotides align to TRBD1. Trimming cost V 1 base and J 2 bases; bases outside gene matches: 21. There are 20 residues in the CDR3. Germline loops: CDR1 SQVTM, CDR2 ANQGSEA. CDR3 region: CSVEGGTGKRERSRTYEQYF. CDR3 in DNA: TGCAGCGTTGAAGGGGGGACAGGGAAGAGGGAGAGGTCAAGGACCTACGAGCAGTACTTC.

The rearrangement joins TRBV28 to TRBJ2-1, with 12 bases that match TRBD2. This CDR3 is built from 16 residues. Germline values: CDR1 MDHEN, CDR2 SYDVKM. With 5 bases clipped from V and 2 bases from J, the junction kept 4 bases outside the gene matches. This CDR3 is CASSLRLAGAYNEQFF. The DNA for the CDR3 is TGTGCCAGCAGTCTAAGACTAGCGGGAGCCTACAATGAGCAGTTCTTC.

CDR3 loop: CASSPPPPGKLFF. The CDR3 nucleotides are TGTGCCAGCAGTCCCCCCCCTCCGGGAAAACTGTTTTTT. The chain combines TRBV28 with TRBJ1-4; D unresolved. V lost 5 bases, J lost 10 bases, and 14 bases lay in between. Germline CDR1 reads MDHEN; CDR2 reads SYDVKM. The CDR3 is made up of 13 amino acids.

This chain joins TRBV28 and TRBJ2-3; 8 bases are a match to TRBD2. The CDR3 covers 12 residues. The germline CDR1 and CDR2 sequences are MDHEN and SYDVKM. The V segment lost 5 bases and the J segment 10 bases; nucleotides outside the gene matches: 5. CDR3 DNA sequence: TGTGCCAGCAGTCTGGCGGGAGGTCCGCAGTATTTT. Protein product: CASSLAGGPQYF.

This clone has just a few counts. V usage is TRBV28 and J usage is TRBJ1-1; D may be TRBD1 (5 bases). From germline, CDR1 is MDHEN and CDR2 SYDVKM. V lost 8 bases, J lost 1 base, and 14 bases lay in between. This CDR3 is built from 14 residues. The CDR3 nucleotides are TGTGCCAGCGACAACAGGCAGAAGAACACTGAAGCTTTCTTT. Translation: CASDNRQKNTEAFF.

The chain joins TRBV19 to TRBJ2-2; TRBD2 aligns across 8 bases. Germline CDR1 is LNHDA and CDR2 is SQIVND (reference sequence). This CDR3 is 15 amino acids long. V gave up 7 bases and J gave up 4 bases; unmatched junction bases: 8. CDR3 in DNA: TGTGCCAGTAAAGCTACTAGCGGAGCCACCGGGGAGCTGTTTTTT. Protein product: CASKATSGATGELFF.

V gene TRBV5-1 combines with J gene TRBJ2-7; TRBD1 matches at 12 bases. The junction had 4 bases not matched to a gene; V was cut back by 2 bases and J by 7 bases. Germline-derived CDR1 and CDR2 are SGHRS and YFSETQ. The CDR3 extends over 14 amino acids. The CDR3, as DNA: TGCGCCAGCAGCTTCGGGACAGGGGGCGCTGAGCAGTACTTC. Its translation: CASSFGTGGAEQYF.

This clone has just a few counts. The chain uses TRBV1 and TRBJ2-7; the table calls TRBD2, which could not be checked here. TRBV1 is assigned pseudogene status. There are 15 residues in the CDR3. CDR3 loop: CTSSRAGETLYEQYF. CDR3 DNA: TGCACCAGCAGCCGAGCCGGAGAAACCCTCTACGAGCAGTACTTC.

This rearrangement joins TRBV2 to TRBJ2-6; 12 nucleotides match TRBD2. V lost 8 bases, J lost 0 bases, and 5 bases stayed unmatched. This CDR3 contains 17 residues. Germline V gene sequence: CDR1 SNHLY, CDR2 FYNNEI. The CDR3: CASGGLAGISGANVLTF. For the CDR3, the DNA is TGTGCCAGCGGCGGACTAGCGGGGATCTCTGGGGCCAACGTCCTGACTTTC.

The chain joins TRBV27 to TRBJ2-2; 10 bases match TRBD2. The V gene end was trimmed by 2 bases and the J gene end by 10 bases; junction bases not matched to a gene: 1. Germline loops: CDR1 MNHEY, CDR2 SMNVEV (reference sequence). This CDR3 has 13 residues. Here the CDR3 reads CASSLLAGAELFF. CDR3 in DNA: TGTGCCAGCAGTTTACTAGCGGGAGCGGAGCTGTTTTTT.

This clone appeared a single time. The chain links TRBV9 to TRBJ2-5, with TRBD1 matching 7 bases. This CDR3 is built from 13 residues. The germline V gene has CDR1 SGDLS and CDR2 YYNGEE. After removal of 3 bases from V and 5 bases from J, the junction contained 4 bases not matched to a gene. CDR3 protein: CASSAQGTETQYF. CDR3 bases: TGTGCCAGCAGCGCACAGGGGACCGAGACCCAGTACTTC.

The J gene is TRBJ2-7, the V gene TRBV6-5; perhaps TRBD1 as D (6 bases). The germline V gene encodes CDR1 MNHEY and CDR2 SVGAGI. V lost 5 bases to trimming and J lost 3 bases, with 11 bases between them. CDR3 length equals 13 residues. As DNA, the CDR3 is TGTGCCAGCAGTCAAACAGGGTTCTACGAGCAGTACTTC. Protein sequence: CASSQTGFYEQYF.